The 4 T cell receptor beta chains below all came from one sample that was sequenced in a study of cytomegalovirus exposure and HLA in healthy donors. 13 Jbeta primers and 60 Vbeta primers were used for the PCR. Sequencing was performed with immunoSEQ multiplex PCR; in TCRdb, only in-frame clones are kept and a portion is missing. The table includes some 150,000 clones, approximately 77% detected once. The sample taken for sequencing was PBMCs. These receptors originate from a woman in her thirties or forties in good health and CMV-seronegative.

The chain employs TRBV18 and TRBJ1-4; possibly TRBD1 for D (5 bases). This CDR3 has 15 residues. Germline V lookup: CDR1 KGHSH, CDR2 LQKENI. V lost 2 bases, J lost 5 bases, and 12 bases lay in between. CDR3 coding DNA: TGTGCCAGCTCACCATCGCAGGGTTCGAATGAAAAACTGTTTTTT. It codes for CASSPSQGSNEKLFF.

The V and J genes are TRBV4-3 and TRBJ1-2; D is unresolved. The germline V gene has CDR1 LGHNA and CDR2 YSLEER. The CDR3 is 15 residues long. V lost 1 base and J 8 bases, leaving 17 bases between the germline ends. The CDR3 DNA follows: TGCGCCAGCAGCCAAGTCACGGGAGCCCTGGGGGGCTACACCTTC. It translates to CASSQVTGALGGYTF.

The J gene is TRBJ1-1, the V gene TRBV7-2, with a tentative D call TRBD1 (5 bases). The CDR3 consists of 14 residues. V lost 4 bases and J lost 4, with 13 bases in between. Germline V gives CDR1 SGHTA, CDR2 FQGNSA. CDR3 residues: CASSWDGGTTEAFF. The CDR3 region has the DNA TGTGCCAGCAGCTGGGACGGGGGGACCACTGAAGCTTTCTTT.

The chain is built from TRBV28 and TRBJ1-6; 9 bases align to TRBD1. J lost 8 bases, V lost 6 bases, and 5 bases had no gene match. Germline loops: CDR1 MDHEN, CDR2 SYDVKM. This CDR3 has 14 residues. CDR3 bases: TGTGCCAGCAGCTCGGGACAGGGCTATTCACCCCTCCACTTT. This codes for CASSSGQGYSPLHF.